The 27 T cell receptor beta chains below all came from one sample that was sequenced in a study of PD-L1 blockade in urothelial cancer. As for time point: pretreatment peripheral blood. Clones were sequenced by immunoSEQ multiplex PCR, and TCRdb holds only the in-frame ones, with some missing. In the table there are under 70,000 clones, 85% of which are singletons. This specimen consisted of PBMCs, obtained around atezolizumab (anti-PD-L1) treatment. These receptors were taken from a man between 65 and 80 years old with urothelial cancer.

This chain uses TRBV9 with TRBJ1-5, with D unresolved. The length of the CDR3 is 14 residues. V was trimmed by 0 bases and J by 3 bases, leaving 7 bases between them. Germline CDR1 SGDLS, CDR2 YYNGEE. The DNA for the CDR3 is TGTGCCAGCAGCGTAGCAGGCCTCAATCAGCCCCAGCATTTT. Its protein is CASSVAGLNQPQHF.

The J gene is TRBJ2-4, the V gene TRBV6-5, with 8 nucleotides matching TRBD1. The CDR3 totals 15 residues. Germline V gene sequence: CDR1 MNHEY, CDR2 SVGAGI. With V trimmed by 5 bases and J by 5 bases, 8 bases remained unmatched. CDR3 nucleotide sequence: TGTGCCAGCAGTAAACGGACAGGGTTGGAAAACATTCAGTACTTC. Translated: CASSKRTGLENIQYF.

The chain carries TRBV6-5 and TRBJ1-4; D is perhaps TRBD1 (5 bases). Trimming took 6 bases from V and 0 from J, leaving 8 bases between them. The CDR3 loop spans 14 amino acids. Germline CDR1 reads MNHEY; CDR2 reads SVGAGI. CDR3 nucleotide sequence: TGTGCCAGCAGCGCGGGGGCAACTAATGAAAAACTGTTTTTT. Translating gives CASSAGATNEKLFF.

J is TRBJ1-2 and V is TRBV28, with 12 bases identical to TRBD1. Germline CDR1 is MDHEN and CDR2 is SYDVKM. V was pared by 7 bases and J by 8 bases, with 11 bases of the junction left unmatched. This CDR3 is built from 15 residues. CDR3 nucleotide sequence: TGTGCCAGCATGTTTGGGACAGGGGGCTCTAGGGGCTACACCTTC. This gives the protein CASMFGTGGSRGYTF.

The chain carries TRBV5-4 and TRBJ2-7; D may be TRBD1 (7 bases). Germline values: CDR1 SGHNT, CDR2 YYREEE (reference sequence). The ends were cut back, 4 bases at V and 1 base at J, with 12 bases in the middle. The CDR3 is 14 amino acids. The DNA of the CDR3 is TGTGCCAGCAGCAAGGCAGGGGGGTCCTACGAGCAGTACTTC. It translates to CASSKAGGSYEQYF.

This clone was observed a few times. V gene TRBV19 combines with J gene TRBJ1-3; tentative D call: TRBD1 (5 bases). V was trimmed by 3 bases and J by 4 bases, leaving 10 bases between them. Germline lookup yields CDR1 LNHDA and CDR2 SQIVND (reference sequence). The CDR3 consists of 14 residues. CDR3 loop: CASSMGGFGNTIYF. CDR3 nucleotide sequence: TGTGCCAGTAGTATGGGGGGTTTCGGAAACACCATATATTTT.

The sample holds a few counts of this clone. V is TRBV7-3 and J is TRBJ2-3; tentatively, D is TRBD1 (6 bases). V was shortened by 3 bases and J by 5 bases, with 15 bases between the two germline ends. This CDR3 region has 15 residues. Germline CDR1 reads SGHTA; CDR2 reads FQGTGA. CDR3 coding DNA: TGTGCCAGCAGCTTGGGACAAGGCCCACTAGATACGCAGTATTTT. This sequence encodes CASSLGQGPLDTQYF.

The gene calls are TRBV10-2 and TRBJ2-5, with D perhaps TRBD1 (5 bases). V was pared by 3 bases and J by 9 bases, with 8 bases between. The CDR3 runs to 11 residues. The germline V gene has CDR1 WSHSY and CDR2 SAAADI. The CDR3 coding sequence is TGCGCCAGCAGTGAAATAGGGGCCCAGTACTTC. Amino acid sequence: CASSEIGAQYF.

CDR3 bases: TGTGCCAGCAGCTTACCAGGGGGAAACTACAATGAGCAGTTCTTC. Its protein is CASSLPGGNYNEQFF. J is TRBJ2-1 and V is TRBV5-4; 7 nucleotides agree with TRBD1. V was pared by 2 bases and J by 3 bases, with 5 bases of the junction left unmatched. Germline CDR1 SGHNT, CDR2 YYREEE (reference sequence). The CDR3 is 15 amino acids.

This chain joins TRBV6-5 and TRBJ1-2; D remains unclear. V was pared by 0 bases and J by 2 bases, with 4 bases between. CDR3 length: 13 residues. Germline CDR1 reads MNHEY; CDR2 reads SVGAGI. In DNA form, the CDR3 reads TGTGCCAGCAGTTACTCCCCAAACTATGGCTACACCTTC. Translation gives CASSYSPNYGYTF.

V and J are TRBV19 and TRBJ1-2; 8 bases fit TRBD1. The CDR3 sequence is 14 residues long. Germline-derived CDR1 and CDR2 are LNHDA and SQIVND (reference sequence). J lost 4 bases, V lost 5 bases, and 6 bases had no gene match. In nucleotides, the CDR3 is TGTGCCAGTAGTCCTAGGACAGGGACCTATGGCTACACCTTC. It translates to CASSPRTGTYGYTF.

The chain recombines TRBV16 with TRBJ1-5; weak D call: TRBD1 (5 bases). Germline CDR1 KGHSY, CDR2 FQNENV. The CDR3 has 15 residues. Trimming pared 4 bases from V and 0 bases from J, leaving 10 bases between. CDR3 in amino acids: CASSPTGDSNQPQHF. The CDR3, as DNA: TGTGCCAGCAGCCCAACAGGAGATAGCAATCAGCCCCAGCATTTT.

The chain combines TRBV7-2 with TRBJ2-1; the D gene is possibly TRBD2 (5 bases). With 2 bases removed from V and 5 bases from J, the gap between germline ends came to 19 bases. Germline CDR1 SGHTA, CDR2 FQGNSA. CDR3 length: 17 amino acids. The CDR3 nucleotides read TGTGCCAGCAGCTTATACGGTGACGGGGTGGGCCACAATGAGCAGTTCTTC. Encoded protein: CASSLYGDGVGHNEQFF.

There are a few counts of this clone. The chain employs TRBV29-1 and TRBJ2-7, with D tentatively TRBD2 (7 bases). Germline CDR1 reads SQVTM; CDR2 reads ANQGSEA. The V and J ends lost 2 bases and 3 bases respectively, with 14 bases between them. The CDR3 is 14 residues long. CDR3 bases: TGCAGCGTTGAATCTGCAGGGGAGGGCTACGAGCAGTACTTC. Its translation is CSVESAGEGYEQYF.

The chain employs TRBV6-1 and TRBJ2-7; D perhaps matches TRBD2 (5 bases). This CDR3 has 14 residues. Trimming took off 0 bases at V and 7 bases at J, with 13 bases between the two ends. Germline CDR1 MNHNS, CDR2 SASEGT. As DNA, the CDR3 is TGTGCCAGCAGTGAAGCGGCGGGTTGGAGGGAGCAGTACTTC. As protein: CASSEAAGWREQYF.

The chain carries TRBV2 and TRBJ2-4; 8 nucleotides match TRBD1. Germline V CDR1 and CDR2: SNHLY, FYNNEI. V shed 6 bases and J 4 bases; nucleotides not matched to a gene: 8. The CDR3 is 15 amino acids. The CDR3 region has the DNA TGTGCCAGCAGGGGGACGGGACAGGTAAAAAACATTCAGTACTTC. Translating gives CASRGTGQVKNIQYF.

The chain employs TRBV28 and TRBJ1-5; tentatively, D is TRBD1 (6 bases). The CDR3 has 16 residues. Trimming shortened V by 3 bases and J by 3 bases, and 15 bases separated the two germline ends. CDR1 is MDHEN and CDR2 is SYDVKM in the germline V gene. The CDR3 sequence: CASSFWQGQFNQPQHF. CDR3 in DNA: TGTGCCAGCAGTTTCTGGCAAGGACAGTTCAATCAGCCCCAGCATTTT.

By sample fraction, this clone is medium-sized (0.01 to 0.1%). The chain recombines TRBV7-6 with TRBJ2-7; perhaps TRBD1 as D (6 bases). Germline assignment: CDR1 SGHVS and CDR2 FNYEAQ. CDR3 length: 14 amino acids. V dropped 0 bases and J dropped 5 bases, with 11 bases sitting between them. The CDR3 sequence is CASSLAPQGNEQYF. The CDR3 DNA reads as TGTGCCAGCAGCTTAGCACCTCAGGGGAACGAGCAGTACTTC. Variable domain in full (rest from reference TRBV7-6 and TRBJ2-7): GAGVSQSPRYKVTKRGQDVALRCDPISGHVSLYWYRQALGQGPEFLTYFNYEAQQDKSGLPNDRFSAERPEGSISTLTIQRTEQRDSAMYRCASSLAPQGNEQYFGPGTRLTVT.

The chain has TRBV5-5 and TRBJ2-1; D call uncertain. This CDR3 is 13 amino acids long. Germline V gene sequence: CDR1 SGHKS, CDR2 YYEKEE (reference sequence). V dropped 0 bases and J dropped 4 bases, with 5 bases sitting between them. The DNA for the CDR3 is TGTGCCAGCAGCTTGGTGGAGTACAATGAGCAGTTCTTC. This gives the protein CASSLVEYNEQFF.

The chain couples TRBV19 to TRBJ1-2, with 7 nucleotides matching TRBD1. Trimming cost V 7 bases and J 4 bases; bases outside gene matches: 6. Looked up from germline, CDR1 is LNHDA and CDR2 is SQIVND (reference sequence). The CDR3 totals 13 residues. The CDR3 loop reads CASNDRARYGYTF. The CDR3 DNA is TGTGCCAGTAACGACAGGGCCCGCTATGGCTACACCTTC.

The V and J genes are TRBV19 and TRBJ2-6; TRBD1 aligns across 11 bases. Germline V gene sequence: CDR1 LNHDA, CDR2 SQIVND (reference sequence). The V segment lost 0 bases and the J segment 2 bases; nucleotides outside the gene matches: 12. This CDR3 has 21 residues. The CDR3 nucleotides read TGTGCCAGTAGTATAGATCTCGGACAGGGGGCGCCGGGCACTGGGGCCAACGTCCTGACTTTC. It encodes CASSIDLGQGAPGTGANVLTF. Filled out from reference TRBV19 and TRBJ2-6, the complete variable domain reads DGGITQSPKYLFRKEGQNVTLSCEQNLNHDAMYWYRQDPGQGLRLIYYSQIVNDFQKGDIAEGYSVSREKKESFPLTVTSAQKNPTAFYLCASSIDLGQGAPGTGANVLTFGAGSRLTVL.

CDR3 bases: TGTGCCAGCAGTGAAGACGGGACTCTCTATGAAGCTTTCTTT. Protein sequence: CASSEDGTLYEAFF. V and J are TRBV6-1 and TRBJ1-1, with a possible D match to TRBD1 (5 bases). Germline CDR1 MNHNS, CDR2 SASEGT. This CDR3 region has 14 residues. V was trimmed by 1 base and J by 7 bases, leaving 13 bases between them.

The CDR3 DNA follows: TGTGCCAGCAGGGCGGGGACTAGCGGGACCGGGGAGCTGTTTTTT. Its translation: CASRAGTSGTGELFF. The chain joins TRBV6-5 to TRBJ2-2, with 12 bases matching TRBD2. This CDR3 spans 15 amino acids. Trimming took 6 bases from V and 5 from J; bases not matched to a gene: 4. Germline values: CDR1 MNHEY, CDR2 SVGAGI.

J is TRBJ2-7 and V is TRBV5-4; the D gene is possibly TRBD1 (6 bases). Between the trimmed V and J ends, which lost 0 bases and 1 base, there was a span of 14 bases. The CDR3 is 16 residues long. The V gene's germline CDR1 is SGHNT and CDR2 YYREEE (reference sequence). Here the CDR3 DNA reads TGTGCCAGCAGCTTGGATCAGGGAAGGGGGTCCTACGAGCAGTACTTC. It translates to CASSLDQGRGSYEQYF.

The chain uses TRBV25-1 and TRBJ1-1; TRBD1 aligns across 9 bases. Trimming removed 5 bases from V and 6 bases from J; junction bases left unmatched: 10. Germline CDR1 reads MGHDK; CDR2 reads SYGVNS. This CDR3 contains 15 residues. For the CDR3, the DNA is TGTGCCAGCAGTACCACCGGGACAGGGATGGCTGAAGCTTTCTTT. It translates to CASSTTGTGMAEAFF.

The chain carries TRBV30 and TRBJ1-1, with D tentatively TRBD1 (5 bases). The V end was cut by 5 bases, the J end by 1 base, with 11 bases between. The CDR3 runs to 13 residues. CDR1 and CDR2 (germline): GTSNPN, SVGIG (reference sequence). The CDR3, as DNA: TGTGCCTGGGGGATACAGGCGAACACTGAAGCTTTCTTT. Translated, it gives CAWGIQANTEAFF.

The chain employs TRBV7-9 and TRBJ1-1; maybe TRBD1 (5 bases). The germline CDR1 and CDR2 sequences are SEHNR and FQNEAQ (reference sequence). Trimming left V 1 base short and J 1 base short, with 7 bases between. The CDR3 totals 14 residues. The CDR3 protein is CASSLGGENTEAFF. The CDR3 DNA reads TGTGCCAGCAGCTTAGGGGGGGAGAACACTGAAGCTTTCTTT.